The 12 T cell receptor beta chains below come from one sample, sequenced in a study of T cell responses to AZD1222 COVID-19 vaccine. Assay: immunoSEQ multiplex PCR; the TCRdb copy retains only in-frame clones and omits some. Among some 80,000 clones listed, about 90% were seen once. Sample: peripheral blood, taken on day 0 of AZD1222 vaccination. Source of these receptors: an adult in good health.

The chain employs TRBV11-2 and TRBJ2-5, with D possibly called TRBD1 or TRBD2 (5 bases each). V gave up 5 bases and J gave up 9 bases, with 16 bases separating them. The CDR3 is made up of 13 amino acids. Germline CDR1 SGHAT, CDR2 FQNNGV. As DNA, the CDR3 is TGTGCCAGCAGCCCCGGGGCCATAGGGGCCCAGTACTTC. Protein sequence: CASSPGAIGAQYF.

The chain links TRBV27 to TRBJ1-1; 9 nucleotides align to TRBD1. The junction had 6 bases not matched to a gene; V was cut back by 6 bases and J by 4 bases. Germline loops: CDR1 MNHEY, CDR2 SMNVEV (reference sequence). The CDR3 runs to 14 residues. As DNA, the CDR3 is TGTGCCAGCAGCCCGACAGGGGGTTTCACTGAAGCTTTCTTT. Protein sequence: CASSPTGGFTEAFF.

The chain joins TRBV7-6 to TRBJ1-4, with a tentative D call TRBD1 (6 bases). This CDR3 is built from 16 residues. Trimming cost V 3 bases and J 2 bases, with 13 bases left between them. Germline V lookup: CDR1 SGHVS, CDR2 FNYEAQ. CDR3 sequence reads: CASSLDRGGTNEKLFF. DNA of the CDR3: TGTGCCAGCAGCTTGGATCGGGGGGGCACTAATGAAAAACTGTTTTTT. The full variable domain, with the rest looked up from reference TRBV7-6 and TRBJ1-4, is GAGVSQSPRYKVTKRGQDVALRCDPISGHVSLYWYRQALGQGPEFLTYFNYEAQQDKSGLPNDRFSAERPEGSISTLTIQRTEQRDSAMYRCASSLDRGGTNEKLFFGSGTQLSVL.

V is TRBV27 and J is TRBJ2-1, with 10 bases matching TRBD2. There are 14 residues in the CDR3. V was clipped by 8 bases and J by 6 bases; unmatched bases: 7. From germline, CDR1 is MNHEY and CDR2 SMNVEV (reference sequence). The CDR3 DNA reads TGTGCCAGCCGGATAGCGGGGGGTTTCAATGAGCAGTTCTTC. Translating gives CASRIAGGFNEQFF.

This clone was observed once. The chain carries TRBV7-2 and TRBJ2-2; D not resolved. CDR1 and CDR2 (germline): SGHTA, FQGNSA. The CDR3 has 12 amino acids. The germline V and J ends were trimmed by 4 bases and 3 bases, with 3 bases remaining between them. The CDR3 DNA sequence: TGTGCCAGCAGCTCCTACACCGGGGAGCTGTTTTTT. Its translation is CASSSYTGELFF.

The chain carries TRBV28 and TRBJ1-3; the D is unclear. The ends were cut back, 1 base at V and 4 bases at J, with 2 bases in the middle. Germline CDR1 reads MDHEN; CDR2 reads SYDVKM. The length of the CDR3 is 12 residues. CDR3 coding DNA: TGTGCCAGCAGTTTATTAGGAAACACCATATATTTT. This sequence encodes CASSLLGNTIYF.

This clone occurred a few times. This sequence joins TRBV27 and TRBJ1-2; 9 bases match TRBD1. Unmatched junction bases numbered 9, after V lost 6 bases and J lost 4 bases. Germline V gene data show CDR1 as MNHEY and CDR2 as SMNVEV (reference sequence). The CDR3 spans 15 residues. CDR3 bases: TGTGCCAGCAGATCCACAGGGGGCGGGGGCTATGGCTACACCTTC. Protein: CASRSTGGGGYGYTF.

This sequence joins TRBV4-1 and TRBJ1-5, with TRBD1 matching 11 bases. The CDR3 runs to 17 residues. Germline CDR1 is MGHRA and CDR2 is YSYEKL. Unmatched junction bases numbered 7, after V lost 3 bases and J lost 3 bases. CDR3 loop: CASSQERTGGYNQPQHF. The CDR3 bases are TGCGCCAGCAGCCAGGAGCGGACAGGGGGCTACAATCAGCCCCAGCATTTT.

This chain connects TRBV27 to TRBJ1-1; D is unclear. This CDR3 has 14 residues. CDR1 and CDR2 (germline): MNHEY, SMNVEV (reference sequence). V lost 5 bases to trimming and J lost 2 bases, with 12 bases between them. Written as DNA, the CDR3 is TGTGCCAGCAGTCCGGGCCTTCCTAACACTGAAGCTTTCTTT. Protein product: CASSPGLPNTEAFF.

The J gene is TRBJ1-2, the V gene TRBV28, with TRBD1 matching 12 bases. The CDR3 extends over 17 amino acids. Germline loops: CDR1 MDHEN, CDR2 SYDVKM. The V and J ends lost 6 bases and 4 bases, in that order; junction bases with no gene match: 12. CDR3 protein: CASRRPGTGGEGYGYTF. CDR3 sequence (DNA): TGTGCCAGCAGACGTCCCGGGACAGGGGGCGAAGGCTATGGCTACACCTTC.

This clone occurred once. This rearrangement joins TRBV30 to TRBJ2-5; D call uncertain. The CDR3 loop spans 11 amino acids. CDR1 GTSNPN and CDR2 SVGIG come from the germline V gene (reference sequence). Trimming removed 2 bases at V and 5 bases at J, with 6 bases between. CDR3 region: CAWSTTETQYF. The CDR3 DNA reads TGTGCCTGGAGTACAACGGAGACCCAGTACTTC.

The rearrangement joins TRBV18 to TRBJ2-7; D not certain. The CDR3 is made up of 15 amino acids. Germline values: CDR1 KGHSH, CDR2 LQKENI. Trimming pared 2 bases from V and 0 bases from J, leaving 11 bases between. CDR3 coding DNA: TGTGCCAGCTCACCAATGGGCTACGGCTCCTACGAGCAGTACTTC. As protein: CASSPMGYGSYEQYF.